The 2 T cell receptor beta chains given below trace back to one sample, sequenced in a study of blood T cell repertoires in COVID-19. Assay: immunoSEQ multiplex PCR; the TCRdb copy retains only in-frame clones and omits some. The sample lists about 210,000 clones, 88% occurring once. The sample comprised peripheral blood. All receptors derive from a man in his sixties or seventies with acute or convalescent COVID-19.

The sample holds a few counts of this clone. This sequence joins TRBV27 and TRBJ1-3; the D is unclear. The germline V gene encodes CDR1 MNHEY and CDR2 SMNVEV (reference sequence). Trimming removed 2 bases from V and 4 bases from J, with 9 bases in between. The CDR3 spans 14 residues. The DNA of the CDR3 is TGTGCCAGCAGTTTAACAGCGGGAGGAAACACCATATATTTT. Protein sequence: CASSLTAGGNTIYF.

The genes are TRBV7-9 and TRBJ2-1, with unresolved D. CDR3 size: 13 residues. Trimming took 8 bases from V and 0 from J, leaving 8 bases between them. CDR1 and CDR2 (germline): SEHNR, FQNEAQ (reference sequence). The CDR3 DNA reads TGTGCCAGCGCTACTTCCTCCTACAATGAGCAGTTCTTC. This gives the protein CASATSSYNEQFF.